This T cell receptor beta chain was sequenced in a study of spatial heterogeneity in lung cancer. Across the whole study: Alpha-chain detections were consistently fewer than beta-chain detections among the sequences.

The CDR3 has 14 amino acids. V lost 6 bases and J lost 7, with 16 bases in between. Time point of the sample: sample taken at primary tumor resection. Whole RNA, isolated from tumor, nontumor lung or frozen PBMC, was sequenced without prior sorting. Study-wide results and caveats: The study found that expanded intratumoral alpha and beta TCR counts tracked tumor mutation counts. Of the expanded TCRs, ubiquitous and regional counts tracked the counts of ubiquitous and regional nonsynonymous mutations, respectively.

TCRdb ran MiXCR on the 5' RACE reads and lists one entry per CDR3 protein. Of around 6,000 distinct CDR3 sequences listed, approximately 1.2% are singletons. The sample holds many counts of this clonotype. Its antigen is undetermined. This clonotype was obtained from a male donor with early-stage non-small cell lung cancer. This rearrangement joins TRBV12-3 or TRBV12-4 to TRBJ1-5; possible D gene TRBD1, 6 bases. The material was lung tumor tissue, obtained at surgery. CDR3 in DNA: TGTGCCAGCAGGGGGGGAGGGGGTGGGCAGCCCCAGCATTTT. Amino acids: CASRGGGGGQPQHF.